A single sample gave rise to the 7 T cell receptor beta chains below, sequenced in a study of T cells in Graves' hyperthyroidism and ophthalmopathy. The CDR3 regions of TCR beta were amplified from RNA transcripts. Using the HTBI primer set, a first-round RT-PCR was run on the TCR CDR3. TCRdb processed the multiplex PCR reads anew with MiXCR; each CDR3 protein has one entry. Of about 360,000 distinct CDR3 sequences in the sample, about 13% are singletons; the top ten hold around 9.2%. Sequences were obtained from blood. These receptors originate from a woman under 30 with Graves' hyperthyroidism.

V gene TRBV20-1 combines with J gene TRBJ1-5, with 7 bases lining up with TRBD1. This CDR3 contains 14 residues. V lost 6 bases and J lost 4; bases outside the gene matches: 9. Germline V gene data show CDR1 as DFQATT and CDR2 as SNEGSKA (reference sequence). The CDR3, as DNA: TGCAGTGCCCCAGACCGACAGGGTAATCAGCCCCAGCATTTT. It translates to CSAPDRQGNQPQHF.

This clonotype has at least ten counts. The J gene is TRBJ2-7, the V gene TRBV5-6, with D maybe TRBD2 (6 bases). V was trimmed by 4 bases and J by 2 bases, leaving 13 bases between them. This CDR3 is built from 14 residues. CDR1 and CDR2 from the germline V gene are SGHDT and YYEEEE. The CDR3 loop reads CASSGTQTTYEQYF. The CDR3 DNA sequence: TGTGCCAGCAGCGGGACTCAGACAACCTACGAGCAGTACTTC.

This clonotype was recorded many times. This chain connects TRBV11-2 to TRBJ2-5; unclear D gene. Trimming shortened V by 6 bases and J by 1 base, and 3 bases separated the two germline ends. The CDR3 spans 11 residues. The germline V gene encodes CDR1 SGHAT and CDR2 FQNNGV. CDR3 protein: CASRIQETQYF. In DNA form, the CDR3 reads TGTGCCAGCAGGATCCAAGAGACCCAGTACTTC. Full variable domain (rest looked up from reference TRBV11-2 and TRBJ2-5): EAGVAQSPRYKIIEKRQSVAFWCNPISGHATLYWYQQILGQGPKLLIQFQNNGVVDDSQLPKDRFSAERLKGVDSTLKIQPAKLEDSAVYLCASRIQETQYFGPGTRLLVL.

This clonotype was seen ten or more times. The chain is built from TRBV12-3 or TRBV12-4 and TRBJ2-1; TRBD2 matches at 7 bases. V lost 0 bases, J lost 0 bases, and 2 bases stayed unmatched. The CDR3 consists of 16 residues. CDR3 nucleotide sequence: TGTGCCAGCAGTTTAGCGTCGGGGGGCTCCTACAATGAGCAGTTCTTC. Translating gives CASSLASGGSYNEQFF.

This clonotype appeared many times. This rearrangement joins TRBV7-8 to TRBJ1-2, with D possibly matching TRBD1 (5 bases). Germline CDR1 is SGHVS and CDR2 is FQNEAQ. The CDR3 is 14 residues long. V lost 6 bases to trimming and J lost 3 bases, with 14 bases between them. CDR3 nucleotides: TGTGCCAGCAGTTTGCTGATAGGGGACTATGGCTACACCTTC. Amino acid sequence: CASSLLIGDYGYTF.

This clonotype was seen many times. V gene TRBV6-1 combines with J gene TRBJ1-5, with D tentatively TRBD1 (6 bases). CDR1 and CDR2 from the germline V gene are MNHNS and SASEGT. Trimming took off 11 bases at V and 2 bases at J, with 19 bases between the two ends. This CDR3 region has 15 residues. The CDR3 DNA reads TGTGCCTCAAGGAGGGGGGGGTCAGGCAATCAGCCCCAGCATTTT. Encoded protein: CASRRGGSGNQPQHF.

This clonotype was seen ten or more times. This chain links TRBV20-1 with TRBJ1-5; the D is unclear. The CDR3 length is 13 residues. Germline-derived CDR1 and CDR2 are DFQATT and SNEGSKA (reference sequence). V gave up 2 bases and J gave up 0 bases, with 5 bases separating them. CDR3 protein: CSARRVSNQPQHF. The CDR3 DNA sequence: TGCAGTGCTAGACGGGTTAGCAATCAGCCCCAGCATTTT.